This T cell receptor beta chain was recorded in a study of identical twins. Points on this clonotype: What it binds is not known.

A template switching step contributed a universal primer site, while unique molecular identifiers were present in the cDNA. From the 5' RACE reads, TCRdb called clonotypes with MiXCR, one entry per CDR3 protein. Of roughly 250,000 distinct CDR3 sequences in the sample, over 12% are singletons; the top ten hold approximately 8.2%. This CDR3 is 11 amino acids long. Trimming pared 5 bases from V and 9 bases from J, leaving 8 bases between. Germline V gene sequence: CDR1 SGHDN, CDR2 FVKESK. Study-wide results and limits: For monozygotic twins, models underestimated out-of-frame TCR alpha sharing. Low generation probability was overrepresented in out-of-frame alpha sequences shared by twins.

The genes are TRBV14 and TRBJ2-4; maybe TRBD2 (6 bases). The sequencing sample was made of memory (CD45RO+) T cells sorted from blood. The clonotype originates from a woman in her late teens or twenties in good health. The CDR3 DNA sequence: TGTGCCAGCAGCATGGGACTCATTCAGTACTTC. Its protein product is CASSMGLIQYF.